This T cell receptor beta chain was found in a study of cytomegalovirus exposure and HLA in healthy donors. It was with 60 Vbeta and 13 Jbeta primers that the PCR ran. Sequenced by immunoSEQ multiplex PCR; TCRdb stores in-frame clones only, minus some. The sample holds about 200,000 clones, more than 65% seen once. With 5 bases removed from V and 0 bases from J, the gap between germline ends came to 13 bases. CDR3 length: 16 amino acids. Germline CDR1 is SNHLY and CDR2 is FYNNEI. In the case of this clone: Its target is not known.

Broader study findings: Association with HLA alleles at 0.05 false discovery rate was found for some 18,000 TCR beta sequences in a later analysis. Later analysis showed most CMV-associated TCR beta chains appearing HLA-restricted.

V and J are TRBV2 and TRBJ1-4; D is unresolved. The sequencing sample was made of PBMCs. This TCR was recovered from a girl aged 10 to 17 in good health and CMV-seropositive. The CDR3 coding sequence is TGTGCCAGCAGTCTCCGACACCCTGCAACTAATGAAAAACTGTTTTTT. Amino acid sequence: CASSLRHPATNEKLFF.